This T cell receptor (beta chain) was recorded in a study of blood T cell repertoires in COVID-19. Across the whole study: T cells, B-cell-depleted T cells, or PBMCs supplied cDNA or gDNA.

CDR1 and CDR2 (germline): WSHSY, SAAADI. The CDR3 runs 17 residues. The ends were cut back, 0 bases at V and 5 bases at J, with 20 bases in the middle. Profiled with immunoSEQ multiplex PCR; TCRdb holds only in-frame clones, not every one. The data show approximately 300,000 clones, with approximately 85% seen just once and around 1.5% held by the top ten. J is TRBJ2-7 and V is TRBV10-2; possibly TRBD2 for D (6 bases). The sequencing input was peripheral blood. This clonotype originated in a woman between 50 and 59 years old with acute or convalescent COVID-19. The chain's CDR3 is CASSESQPGLTRHEQYF. The CDR3 DNA reads TGCGCCAGCAGTGAGTCGCAACCGGGACTGACACGCCACGAGCAGTACTTC.